This T cell receptor (beta chain) was documented in a study of CD8 T cells in Susac syndrome. TCR beta sequences were obtained from blood CD8+ and CD4+ T cells. The CDR3 runs to 12 residues. The V gene's germline CDR1 is MDHEN and CDR2 SYDVKM. V was cut by 6 bases and J by 4 bases, with 9 bases left in between. A quantity of about 0.5 to 1 ug RNA underwent reverse transcription using random hexamers. By means of immunoSEQ multiplex PCR, TCR beta CDR3 spanning 54 Vbeta and 13 Jbeta underwent amplification. TCRdb passed the immunoSEQ multiplex PCR reads through MiXCR, listing each CDR3 protein once. The sample includes some 120,000 distinct CDR3 sequences, roughly 96% of them seen just once.

The source material was CD4+ T cells from PBMCs. This clonotype was obtained from a human donor in good health. This chain links TRBV28 with TRBJ1-2; D is unclear. The CDR3 loop is CASRGSVYGYTF. In nucleotides, the CDR3 is TGTGCCAGCAGGGGGTCCGTCTATGGCTACACCTTC.